A single sample gave rise to the 10 T cell receptor beta chains below, sequenced in a study of T cell responses to AZD1222 COVID-19 vaccine listed by TCRdb under 2021. Libraries were prepared through the immunoSEQ multiplex PCR assay. TCRdb provides this immuneACCESS table in a form limited to in-frame rearrangements. Some clones are lacking; in checked studies, under half of them reflect an unresolved V gene, and why the rest are absent is not known. This sample holds under 95,000 clones; over 85% were observed only once. The top ten clonotypes cover over 2% of the sample. Reading the label with the study, this specimen's time point is: baseline before first vaccination. The sequencing here drew on peripheral blood, taken on day 0 of AZD1222 vaccination. The receptors originated from an adult in good health.

The V and J genes are TRBV15 and TRBJ2-5; no clear D. CDR1 and CDR2 from the germline V gene are LNHNV and YYDKDF (reference sequence). V was shortened by 4 bases and J by 3 bases, with 3 bases between the two germline ends. The CDR3 runs 11 residues. In DNA, the CDR3 is TGTGCCACCAGCAAAGAAGAGACCCAGTACTTC. This gives the protein CATSKEETQYF. Combining the CDR3 with reference TRBV15 and TRBJ2-5 gives the whole variable domain DAMVIQNPRYQVTQFGKPVTLSCSQTLNHNVMYWYQQKSSQAPKLLFHYYDKDFNNEADTPDNFQSRRPNTSFCFLDIRSPGLGDTAMYLCATSKEETQYFGPGTRLLVL.

This chain uses TRBV6-5 with TRBJ1-1; possible D gene TRBD1, 6 bases. CDR3 length: 15 amino acids. Germline lookup yields CDR1 MNHEY and CDR2 SVGAGI. V lost 7 bases and J 7 bases, leaving 22 bases between the germline ends. The CDR3 DNA reads TGTGCCAGCATGGTACTAACAGGGAAAATGGGTGAAGCTTTCTTT. It yields the protein CASMVLTGKMGEAFF.

This chain uses TRBV10-3 with TRBJ1-1, with a possible D match to TRBD1 (6 bases). Germline V gene lookup returns CDR1 ENHRY and CDR2 SYGVKD. V dropped 5 bases and J dropped 3 bases, with 13 bases sitting between them. The CDR3 sequence is 14 residues long. In DNA, the CDR3 is TGTGCCATCAGTAAGCAAGGGGGTGACACTGAAGCTTTCTTT. It is translated as CAISKQGGDTEAFF.

The chain couples TRBV28 to TRBJ1-3; D may be TRBD1 (5 bases). This CDR3 spans 16 amino acids. Trimming took 2 bases from V and 0 from J, leaving 11 bases between them. The germline V gene has CDR1 MDHEN and CDR2 SYDVKM. The CDR3 protein is CASSLRFQGSGNTIYF. CDR3 in DNA: TGTGCCAGCAGTTTACGTTTCCAGGGCTCTGGAAACACCATATATTTT.

The genes are TRBV6-5 and TRBJ2-3, with D possibly TRBD1 on 6 matching bases. Germline V gene lookup returns CDR1 MNHEY and CDR2 SVGAGI. This CDR3 comprises 15 residues. V lost 6 bases and J lost 2, with 15 bases in between. Written as DNA, the CDR3 is TGTGCCAGCAGAGGAGAAACAGGGATCACAGATACGCAGTATTTT. This encodes CASRGETGITDTQYF.

This chain connects TRBV6-2 or TRBV6-3 to TRBJ1-5, with D unclear. V was trimmed by 4 bases and J by 4 bases, leaving 8 bases between them. Germline values: CDR1 MNHEY, CDR2 SVGEGT. The CDR3 has 13 residues. This CDR3 is CASSLPPNQPQHF. CDR3 DNA sequence: TGTGCCAGCAGTTTACCCCCGAATCAGCCCCAGCATTTT.

The J gene is TRBJ1-1, the V gene TRBV2; 8 bases align to TRBD1. CDR3 size: 14 residues. Trimming removed 6 bases from V and 5 bases from J; junction bases left unmatched: 8. Germline V gene data show CDR1 as SNHLY and CDR2 as FYNNEI. Here the CDR3 DNA reads TGTGCCAGCAGCCCAACAGGGGGTGGAACTGAAGCTTTCTTT. This encodes CASSPTGGGTEAFF.

A single count supports this clone. The J gene is TRBJ1-1, the V gene TRBV2; D unresolved. Germline-derived CDR1 and CDR2 are SNHLY and FYNNEI. The V end was cut by 4 bases, the J end by 0 bases, with 6 bases between. This CDR3 contains 13 residues. CDR3 in amino acids: CASSVKMNTEAFF. DNA of the CDR3: TGTGCCAGCAGTGTAAAGATGAACACTGAAGCTTTCTTT.

Only one count was recorded for this clone. V gene TRBV23-1 combines with J gene TRBJ2-3, with TRBD2 matching over 15 bases. TRBV23-1 is placed among ORFs of uncertain function. After removal of 8 bases from V and 2 bases from J, the junction contained 5 bases not matched to a gene. The length of the CDR3 is 16 residues. The CDR3 region is CASEGTSGGYTDTQYF. CDR3 DNA sequence: TGCGCCAGCGAGGGGACTAGCGGGGGGTACACAGATACGCAGTATTTT.

The chain links TRBV19 to TRBJ1-5; D is unclear. The CDR3 loop spans 13 amino acids. The V end lost 6 bases, the J end lost 0 bases, and 6 bases lay between the germline ends. Germline V gives CDR1 LNHDA, CDR2 SQIVND (reference sequence). The CDR3 protein is CASRKGSNQPQHF. The CDR3 DNA follows: TGTGCCAGTAGAAAGGGTAGCAATCAGCCCCAGCATTTT. The whole variable domain, filled in from reference TRBV19 and TRBJ1-5, reads DGGITQSPKYLFRKEGQNVTLSCEQNLNHDAMYWYRQDPGQGLRLIYYSQIVNDFQKGDIAEGYSVSREKKESFPLTVTSAQKNPTAFYLCASRKGSNQPQHFGDGTRLSIL.